Below, 32 T cell receptor beta chains from the same sample are listed, as sequenced in a study of shared clonotypes between healthy human individuals. Sequencing used immunoSEQ multiplex PCR; TCRdb keeps in-frame clones, though not all of them. The sample carries some 2,500,000 clones, 85% to 95% recorded once. Sequencing was done on a sample of naive CD4+ T cells from PBMCs. The subset was: CD45RA+ positively selected. All receptors come from a man younger than 35 in good health. Some clones in this sample may be carry-over from other donors' samples.

This clone was picked up one time. The sample holds other DNA sequences that translate to the same CDR3. The chain combines TRBV6-5 with TRBJ2-7, with a tentative D call TRBD2 (5 bases). The CDR3 contains 14 residues. From germline, CDR1 is MNHEY and CDR2 SVGAGI. V was clipped by 0 bases and J by 3 bases, with 9 bases between them. The CDR3 DNA sequence: TGTGCCAGCAGTTACTCGAGACGGGGCTACGAGCAGTACTTC. Translation: CASSYSRRGYEQYF.

This clone has a single count. This rearrangement joins TRBV28 to TRBJ1-4; unclear D gene. The CDR3 extends over 12 amino acids. Germline V lookup: CDR1 MDHEN, CDR2 SYDVKM. Trimming cost V 4 bases and J 8 bases, with 8 bases left between them. The CDR3 is CASSSRREKLFF. CDR3 coding DNA: TGTGCCAGCAGTTCCCGTAGGGAAAAACTGTTTTTT.

The gene calls are TRBV6-5 and TRBJ1-1, with D possibly being TRBD1 (5 bases). V lost 7 bases, J lost 1 base, and 13 bases lay in between. The CDR3 covers 14 residues. Per germline, CDR1 MNHEY and CDR2 SVGAGI. The CDR3 sequence is CASIPRGGNTEAFF. In nucleotides, the CDR3 is TGTGCCAGCATCCCCCGGGGGGGGAACACTGAAGCTTTCTTT.

V and J are TRBV19 and TRBJ2-7, with 7 bases identical to TRBD1. V lost 5 bases, J lost 3 bases, and 7 bases stayed unmatched. The CDR3 spans 14 residues. In germline, CDR1 is LNHDA, CDR2 SQIVND (reference sequence). CDR3 in DNA: TGTGCCAGTAGTCCGAGACAGGGATTCTACGAGCAGTACTTC. This gives the protein CASSPRQGFYEQYF.

The chain uses TRBV5-1 and TRBJ2-1; tentative D call: TRBD2 (6 bases). The CDR3 extends over 15 amino acids. V was trimmed by 0 bases and J by 9 bases, leaving 16 bases between them. The germline gives CDR1 SGHRS, CDR2 YFSETQ. Written as DNA, the CDR3 is TGCGCCAGCAGCTTGGGTAGCATATCACTAGCTGAGCAGTTCTTC. Amino acids: CASSLGSISLAEQFF.

This sequence joins TRBV5-4 and TRBJ1-2, with no clear D. CDR3 size: 16 residues. The germline V gene has CDR1 SGHNT and CDR2 YYREEE (reference sequence). The ends were cut back, 0 bases at V and 4 bases at J, with 16 bases in the middle. The DNA for the CDR3 is TGTGCCAGCAGCTTGGGAACGGTGCGGTCTAGCTATGGCTACACCTTC. It is translated as CASSLGTVRSSYGYTF.

The chain joins TRBV9 to TRBJ1-4; TRBD1 is a possible D gene (5 bases). Germline V gene lookup returns CDR1 SGDLS and CDR2 YYNGEE. CDR3 length equals 15 residues. V gave up 0 bases and J gave up 2 bases, with 8 bases separating them. In DNA, the CDR3 is TGTGCCAGCAGCGTAGGGGGGAGCACTAATGAAAAACTGTTTTTT. It specifies CASSVGGSTNEKLFF.

The rearrangement uses TRBV6-1 and TRBJ1-2; 7 bases are a match to TRBD1. Germline V lookup: CDR1 MNHNS, CDR2 SASEGT. Losses at the gene ends were 8 bases for V and 7 bases for J; bases not matched to a gene: 16. CDR3 size: 15 residues. CDR3: CASSLEGQIKGGYTF. For the CDR3, the DNA is TGTGCCAGCTCTCTGGAGGGACAGATTAAGGGTGGCTACACCTTC.

V gene TRBV11-1 combines with J gene TRBJ2-6; 8 nucleotides align to TRBD2. CDR1 and CDR2 from the germline V gene are SGHAT and FQDESV (reference sequence). This CDR3 region has 17 residues. The trim removed 1 base at V and 0 bases at J, leaving 2 bases unmatched. This CDR3 is CASSLVREVSGANVLTF. Written as DNA, the CDR3 is TGTGCCAGCAGCTTAGTGCGGGAGGTCTCTGGGGCCAACGTCCTGACTTTC.

V usage is TRBV28 and J usage is TRBJ1-1, with 7 bases lining up with TRBD1. Losses at the gene ends were 7 bases for V and 1 base for J; bases not matched to a gene: 9. CDR1 and CDR2 from the germline V gene are MDHEN and SYDVKM. The CDR3 is made up of 15 amino acids. The CDR3 DNA sequence: TGTGCCAGCATAATGGGGGGACAGACGAACACTGAAGCTTTCTTT. Protein product: CASIMGGQTNTEAFF.

V usage is TRBV27 and J usage is TRBJ2-5, with 7 nucleotides matching TRBD1. The CDR3 has 18 amino acids. The J segment lost 5 bases and the V segment lost 6 bases, leaving 21 bases of the junction unmatched. Germline V gene lookup returns CDR1 MNHEY and CDR2 SMNVEV (reference sequence). CDR3 loop: CASSYTTPNRGLMETQYF. The CDR3 nucleotides read TGTGCCAGCAGCTACACGACCCCGAACAGGGGTCTAATGGAGACCCAGTACTTC.

J is TRBJ1-2 and V is TRBV28, with D tentatively TRBD1 (5 bases). The CDR3 is 12 residues long. Germline V gene lookup returns CDR1 MDHEN and CDR2 SYDVKM. V gave up 7 bases and J gave up 4 bases, with 10 bases separating them. The CDR3 nucleotides are TGTGCCAGCACCGGGGACGCCTATGGCTACACCTTC. Protein: CASTGDAYGYTF.

This chain uses TRBV10-3 with TRBJ1-2; TRBD1 matches 8 bases. J gave up 0 bases and V 1 base, and 4 bases lay outside the gene matches. The CDR3 consists of 16 residues. Germline values: CDR1 ENHRY, CDR2 SYGVKD. In DNA form, the CDR3 reads TGTGCCATCAGTGAGTTCCGGGACAGGCCTAACTATGGCTACACCTTC. It specifies CAISEFRDRPNYGYTF.

V gene TRBV5-6 combines with J gene TRBJ1-2, with D possibly matching TRBD1 (6 bases). This CDR3 has 15 residues. V was clipped by 4 bases and J by 4 bases, with 17 bases between them. Per the germline V gene, CDR1 is SGHDT and CDR2 is YYEEEE. DNA for the CDR3: TGTGCCAGCAGCACAACAGGGTTCTTGGTCTATGGCTACACCTTC. Its protein product is CASSTTGFLVYGYTF.

The table lists this clone with a few counts. The chain employs TRBV18 and TRBJ1-4, with a possible D match to TRBD1 (5 bases). Trimming left V 4 bases short and J 6 bases short, with 12 bases between. The germline gives CDR1 KGHSH, CDR2 LQKENI. CDR3 size: 14 residues. The CDR3 sequence: CASSLDSGYEKLFF. In DNA, the CDR3 is TGTGCCAGCTCACTCGACAGTGGTTATGAAAAACTGTTTTTT.

The V call is TRBV21-1, the J call TRBJ2-1; TRBD1 reflects the table's D call only, with no check against the DNA. TRBV21-1 constitutes a pseudogene. The CDR3 totals 18 residues. The CDR3 region is CASSTKSRQGTHYNEQFF. The CDR3 DNA reads TGTGCCAGCAGCACAAAAAGCCGACAGGGAACTCACTACAATGAGCAGTTCTTC.

The rearrangement joins TRBV2 to TRBJ1-1; possible D gene TRBD1, 5 bases. The CDR3 length is 12 residues. The germline V gene encodes CDR1 SNHLY and CDR2 FYNNEI. The ends were cut back, 7 bases at V and 3 bases at J, with 9 bases in the middle. The CDR3 protein is CASNKGYTEAFF. As DNA, the CDR3 is TGTGCCAGCAACAAGGGGTACACTGAAGCTTTCTTT.

The CDR3 sequence is CASSWGLAGEGEQFF. In nucleotides, the CDR3 is TGTGCCAGCAGCTGGGGACTAGCGGGAGAGGGTGAGCAGTTCTTC. This chain uses TRBV11-3 with TRBJ2-1, with 14 bases identical to TRBD2. After removal of 4 bases from V and 9 bases from J, the junction contained 5 bases not matched to a gene. The CDR3 totals 15 residues. CDR1 is SGHNT and CDR2 is YENEEA in the germline V gene.

The rearrangement uses TRBV5-1 and TRBJ2-7; TRBD2 agrees at 7 bases. The CDR3 loop spans 14 amino acids. The junction had 9 bases not matched to a gene; V was cut back by 7 bases and J by 2 bases. Germline V CDR1 and CDR2: SGHRS, YFSETQ. The CDR3 protein is CASRPIAGPYEQYF. The CDR3, as DNA: TGCGCCAGCCGGCCGATAGCGGGCCCCTACGAGCAGTACTTC.

This clone was observed a few times. The genes are TRBV2 and TRBJ2-7; 9 nucleotides match TRBD1. CDR3 length: 14 residues. Germline CDR1 and CDR2: SNHLY and FYNNEI. V was pared by 8 bases and J by 7 bases, with 12 bases of the junction left unmatched. CDR3 DNA: TGTGCCAGCGGGCGGGACAGGGCGATGGGGGAGCAGTACTTC. Protein: CASGRDRAMGEQYF.

The V gene is TRBV11-2, the J gene TRBJ2-3; D ambiguous. Trimming shortened V by 3 bases and J by 0 bases, and 10 bases separated the two germline ends. From germline, CDR1 is SGHAT and CDR2 FQNNGV. This CDR3 comprises 15 residues. Here the CDR3 reads CASSFKGTSTDTQYF. CDR3 nucleotide sequence: TGTGCCAGCAGCTTTAAAGGCACTAGCACAGATACGCAGTATTTT.

The genes are TRBV15 and TRBJ2-5; 10 bases are a match to TRBD1. Germline CDR1 and CDR2: LNHNV and YYDKDF (reference sequence). The CDR3 runs 13 residues. The V gene end was trimmed by 9 bases and the J gene end by 4 bases; junction bases not matched to a gene: 5. CDR3 loop: CATSDRGRETQYF. The CDR3 coding sequence is TGTGCCACGAGTGACAGGGGGCGAGAGACCCAGTACTTC.

This chain links TRBV28 with TRBJ2-5; D remains unclear. The J call may be incorrect, as the DNA end agrees better with TRBJ2-7. The length of the CDR3 is 12 residues. CDR1 MDHEN and CDR2 SYDVKM come from the germline V gene. The CDR3: CASTLPPYEQYF. In DNA form, the CDR3 reads TGTGCCAGCACCCTCCCCCCCTACGAGCAGTACTTC.

V and J are TRBV5-4 and TRBJ2-3; 7 bases are shared with TRBD2. The V gene's germline CDR1 is SGHNT and CDR2 YYREEE (reference sequence). The junction had 15 bases not matched to a gene; V was cut back by 4 bases and J by 1 base. The CDR3 contains 18 residues. The CDR3 DNA reads as TGTGCCAGCAGCCGTCCGCTTGGTCGGGAGGACGGCACAGATACGCAGTATTTT. This sequence encodes CASSRPLGREDGTDTQYF.

The chain employs TRBV5-4 and TRBJ2-5; no reliable D call. This CDR3 is built from 14 residues. V dropped 0 bases and J dropped 4 bases, with 10 bases sitting between them. The germline V gene has CDR1 SGHNT and CDR2 YYREEE (reference sequence). For the CDR3, the DNA is TGTGCCAGCAGCTTGGACCGCGGTTTAGAGACCCAGTACTTC. It is translated as CASSLDRGLETQYF.

The chain combines TRBV4-1 with TRBJ2-1, with 8 bases matching TRBD2. J gave up 4 bases and V 4 bases, and 9 bases lay outside the gene matches. Germline CDR1 reads MGHRA; CDR2 reads YSYEKL. The CDR3 is made up of 16 amino acids. The CDR3 region is CASSLAGSQGYNEQFF. CDR3 bases: TGCGCCAGCAGCCTAGCGGGATCACAAGGGTACAATGAGCAGTTCTTC.

This sequence joins TRBV11-2 and TRBJ1-2, with D hard to call. This CDR3 is built from 15 residues. Germline loops: CDR1 SGHAT, CDR2 FQNNGV. Trimming stripped 0 bases from V and 3 bases from J, with 11 bases between. The CDR3 protein is CASSLERQRDYGYTF. The CDR3 DNA reads as TGTGCCAGCAGCTTAGAACGTCAGAGGGACTATGGCTACACCTTC.

The chain joins TRBV9 to TRBJ1-2; D is ambiguous. V lost 4 bases and J lost 4, with 20 bases in between. The CDR3 spans 16 residues. Germline values: CDR1 SGDLS, CDR2 YYNGEE. The CDR3 protein is CASSPQRDWTRYGYTF. For the CDR3, the DNA is TGTGCCAGCAGCCCCCAGCGGGATTGGACGCGCTATGGCTACACCTTC.

This clone occurred a few times. The J gene is TRBJ2-1, the V gene TRBV10-3; TRBD1 or TRBD2 may be the D gene (5 bases each). The V end was cut by 10 bases, the J end by 9 bases, with 16 bases between. The CDR3 consists of 12 residues. The germline CDR1 and CDR2 sequences are ENHRY and SYGVKD. CDR3: CATRGNTVEQFF. CDR3 nucleotides: TGTGCCACGAGGGGCAATACGGTTGAGCAGTTCTTC.

V usage is TRBV7-2 and J usage is TRBJ1-5; TRBD1 is a possible D gene (5 bases). CDR1 and CDR2 from the germline V gene are SGHTA and FQGNSA. This CDR3 spans 15 amino acids. With 2 bases removed from V and 6 bases from J, the gap between germline ends came to 14 bases. CDR3 amino acids: CASSLQGWYSQPQHF. CDR3 in DNA: TGTGCCAGCAGCTTACAGGGATGGTATAGTCAGCCCCAGCATTTT.

The gene calls are TRBV7-9 and TRBJ1-1; 9 positions match TRBD1. Germline lookup yields CDR1 SEHNR and CDR2 FQNEAQ (reference sequence). The junction had 7 bases not matched to a gene; V was cut back by 5 bases and J by 3 bases. The CDR3 extends over 15 amino acids. As DNA, the CDR3 is TGTGCCAGCAGCCCATTTGACAGGGGGGACACTGAAGCTTTCTTT. It specifies CASSPFDRGDTEAFF.

V gene TRBV5-1 combines with J gene TRBJ1-5; no clear D. CDR1 is SGHRS and CDR2 is YFSETQ in the germline V gene. The CDR3 totals 14 residues. Trimming cost V 6 bases and J 2 bases, with 12 bases left between them. The CDR3 sequence: CASTSGRGNQPQHF. In nucleotides, the CDR3 is TGCGCCAGCACCAGTGGGAGGGGCAATCAGCCCCAGCATTTT.